This is a list of T cell receptor beta chains from one sample in a study of T cell clonotyping in hematopoietic cell transplantation. TCRdb keeps only in-frame clones here, not all; method: immunoSEQ multiplex PCR. The sample lists roughly 46,000 clones, roughly 80% seen once, with roughly 5.7% in the top ten. The sample in question was peripheral blood mononuclear cells, obtained before stem cell transplant. These receptors originate from a man in his fifties or sixties with myelodysplastic syndrome. Some clones in this sample may be carry-over from other donors' samples. The conserved cysteine and the conserved F or W are not part of the CDR3 here.

j_gene: TRBJ2-5; v_gene: TRBV7-2; CDR3aa: ASSLDVQETQY
j_gene: TRBJ2-2; v_gene: TRBV6-6; CDR3aa: ASSSPSRLELF
j_gene: TRBJ1-5; v_gene: TRBV6-6; CDR3aa: ASSQGARNQPQH
j_gene: TRBJ1-6; v_gene: TRBV2; CDR3aa: ASRGSLNSPLH
j_gene: TRBJ1-2; v_gene: TRBV5-1; CDR3aa: ASRAGGSLRDGYT
j_gene: TRBJ2-7; v_gene: TRBV6-5; CDR3aa: ASRVTGTGIFEQY
j_gene: TRBJ2-7; v_gene: TRBV6-1; CDR3aa: ASNRDRGKNEQY
j_gene: TRBJ1-1; v_gene: TRBV7-9; CDR3aa: ASSLQQGSEAF
j_gene: TRBJ1-2; v_gene: TRBV27; CDR3aa: ASSSLRGSGYT
j_gene: TRBJ1-2; v_gene: TRBV4-3; CDR3aa: ASSQDSGFGGYT
j_gene: TRBJ2-1; v_gene: TRBV7-2; CDR3aa: ASSLGTSGPYNEQF
j_gene: TRBJ2-5; v_gene: TRBV6-6; CDR3aa: ASSFDRGVQETQY
j_gene: TRBJ1-2; v_gene: TRBV5-6; CDR3aa: ASSLDPTGGMGYT
j_gene: TRBJ1-2; v_gene: TRBV28; CDR3aa: ASGGQRYGYT
j_gene: TRBJ2-1; v_gene: TRBV7-2; CDR3aa: ASSYRLDYYNEQF
j_gene: TRBJ1-3; v_gene: TRBV11-2; CDR3aa: ASSSTDSGNTIY
j_gene: TRBJ1-4; v_gene: TRBV7-2; CDR3aa: ASSFRGGAGEKLF
j_gene: TRBJ2-2; v_gene: TRBV7-7; CDR3aa: ASSPQAGPEGELF